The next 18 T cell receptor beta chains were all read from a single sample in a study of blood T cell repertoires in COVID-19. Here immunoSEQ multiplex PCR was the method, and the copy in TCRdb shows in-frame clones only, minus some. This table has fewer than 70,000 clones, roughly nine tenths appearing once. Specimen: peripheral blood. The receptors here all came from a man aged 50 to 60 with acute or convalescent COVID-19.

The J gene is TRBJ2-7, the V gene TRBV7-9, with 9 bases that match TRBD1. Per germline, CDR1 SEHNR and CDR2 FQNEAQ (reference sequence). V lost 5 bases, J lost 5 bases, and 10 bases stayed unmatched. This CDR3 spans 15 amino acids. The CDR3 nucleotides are TGTGCCAGCAGCCTGACCGGGACAGGGTACCACGAGCAGTACTTC. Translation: CASSLTGTGYHEQYF. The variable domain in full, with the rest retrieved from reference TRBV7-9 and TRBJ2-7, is DTGVSQNPRHKITKRGQNVTFRCDPISEHNRLYWYRQTLGQGPEFLTYFQNEAQLEKSRLLSDRFSAERPKGSFSTLEIQRTEQGDSAMYLCASSLTGTGYHEQYFGPGTRLTVT.

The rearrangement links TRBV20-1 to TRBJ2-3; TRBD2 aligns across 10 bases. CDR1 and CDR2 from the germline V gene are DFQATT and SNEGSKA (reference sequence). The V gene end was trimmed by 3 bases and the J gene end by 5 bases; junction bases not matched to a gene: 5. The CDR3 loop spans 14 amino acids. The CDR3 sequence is CSASPSGSVDTQYF. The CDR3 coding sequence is TGCAGTGCTAGTCCTAGCGGGAGTGTAGATACGCAGTATTTT.

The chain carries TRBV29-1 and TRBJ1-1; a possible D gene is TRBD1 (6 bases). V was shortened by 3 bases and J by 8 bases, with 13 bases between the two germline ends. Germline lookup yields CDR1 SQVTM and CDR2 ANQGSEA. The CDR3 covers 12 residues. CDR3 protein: CSVDTTGREAFF. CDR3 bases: TGCAGCGTTGATACAACAGGGCGGGAAGCTTTCTTT.

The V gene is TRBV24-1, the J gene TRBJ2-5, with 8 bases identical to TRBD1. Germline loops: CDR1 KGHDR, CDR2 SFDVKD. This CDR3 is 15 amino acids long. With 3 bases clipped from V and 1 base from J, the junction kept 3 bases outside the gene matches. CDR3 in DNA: TGTGCCACCAGTGATCCCGGGACAGGCCAAGAGACCCAGTACTTC. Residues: CATSDPGTGQETQYF.

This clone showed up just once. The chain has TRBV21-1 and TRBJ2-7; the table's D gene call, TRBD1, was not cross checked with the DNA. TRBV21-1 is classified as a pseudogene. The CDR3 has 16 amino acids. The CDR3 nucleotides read TGTGCCAGCAGCAACCAGGGACAGGAGGCCTCCTACGAGCAGTACGTC. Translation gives CASSNQGQEASYEQYV.

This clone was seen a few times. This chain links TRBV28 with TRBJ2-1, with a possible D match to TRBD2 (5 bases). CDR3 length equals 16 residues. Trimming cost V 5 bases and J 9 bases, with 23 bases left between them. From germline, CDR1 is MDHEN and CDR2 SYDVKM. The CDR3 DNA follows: TGTGCCAGCAGTCCCCCCGGGGAAGGTGCAAGGATTGAGCAGTTCTTC. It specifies CASSPPGEGARIEQFF.

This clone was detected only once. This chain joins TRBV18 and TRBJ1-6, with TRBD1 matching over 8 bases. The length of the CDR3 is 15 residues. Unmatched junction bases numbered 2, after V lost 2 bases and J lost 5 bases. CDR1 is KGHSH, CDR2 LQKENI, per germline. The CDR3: CASSPGQGDNSPLHF. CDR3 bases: TGTGCCAGCTCACCAGGACAGGGAGATAATTCACCCCTCCACTTT.

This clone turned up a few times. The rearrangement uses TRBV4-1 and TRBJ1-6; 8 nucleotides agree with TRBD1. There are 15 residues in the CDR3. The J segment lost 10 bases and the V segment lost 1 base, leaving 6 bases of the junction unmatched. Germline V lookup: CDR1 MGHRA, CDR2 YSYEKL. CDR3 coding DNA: TGCGCCAGCAGCCAAGGGTCAGGGGGCCGGTCACCCCTCCACTTT. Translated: CASSQGSGGRSPLHF.

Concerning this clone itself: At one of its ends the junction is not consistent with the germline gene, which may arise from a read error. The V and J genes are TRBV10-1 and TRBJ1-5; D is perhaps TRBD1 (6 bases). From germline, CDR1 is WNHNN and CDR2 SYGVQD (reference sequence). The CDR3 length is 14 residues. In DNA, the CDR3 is TGCGCCAGAAGTGGAACAGGGTTATTTCAGCCCCAGCATTTT. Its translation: CARSGTGLFQPQHF.

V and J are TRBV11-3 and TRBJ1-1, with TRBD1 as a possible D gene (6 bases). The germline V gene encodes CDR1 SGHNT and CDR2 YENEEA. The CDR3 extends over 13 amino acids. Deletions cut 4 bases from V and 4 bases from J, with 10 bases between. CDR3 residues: CASSSVGATEAFF. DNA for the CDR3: TGTGCCAGCAGCTCAGTGGGGGCCACTGAAGCTTTCTTT.

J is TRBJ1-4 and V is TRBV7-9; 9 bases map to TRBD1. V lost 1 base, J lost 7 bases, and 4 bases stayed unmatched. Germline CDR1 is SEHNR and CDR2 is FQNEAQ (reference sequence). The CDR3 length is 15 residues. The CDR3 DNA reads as TGTGCCAGCAGCTTAGGATCGGGACAGGGTGAAAAACTGTTTTTT. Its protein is CASSLGSGQGEKLFF. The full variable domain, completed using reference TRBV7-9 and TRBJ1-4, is DTGVSQNPRHKITKRGQNVTFRCDPISEHNRLYWYRQTLGQGPEFLTYFQNEAQLEKSRLLSDRFSAERPKGSFSTLEIQRTEQGDSAMYLCASSLGSGQGEKLFFGSGTQLSVL.

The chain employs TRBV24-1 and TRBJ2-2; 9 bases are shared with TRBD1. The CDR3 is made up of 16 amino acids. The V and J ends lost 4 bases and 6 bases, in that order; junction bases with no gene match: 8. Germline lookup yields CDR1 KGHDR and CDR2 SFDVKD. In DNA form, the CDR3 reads TGTGCCACCAGTGACTCCGGGACAGGGTTGGCCGGGGAGCTGTTTTTT. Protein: CATSDSGTGLAGELFF.

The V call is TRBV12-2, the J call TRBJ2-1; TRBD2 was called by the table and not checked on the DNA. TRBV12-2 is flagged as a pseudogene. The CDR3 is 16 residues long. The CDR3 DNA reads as TGTGCAAGTCGCTTAGCTGGTGGGAGGGGTTACAATGAGCAGTTCTTC. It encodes CASRLAGGRGYNEQFF.

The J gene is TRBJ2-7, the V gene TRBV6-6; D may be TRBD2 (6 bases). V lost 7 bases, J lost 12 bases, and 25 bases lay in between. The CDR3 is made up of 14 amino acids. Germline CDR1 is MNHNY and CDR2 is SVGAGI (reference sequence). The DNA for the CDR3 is TGTGCCAGCAATCCATCGGCGGGCGGGAAATTACGGTACGTC. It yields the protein CASNPSAGGKLRYV.

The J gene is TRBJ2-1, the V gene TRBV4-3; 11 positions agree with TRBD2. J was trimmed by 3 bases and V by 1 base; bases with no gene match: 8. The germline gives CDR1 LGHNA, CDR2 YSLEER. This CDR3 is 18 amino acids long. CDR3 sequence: CASSQGTSGQVYYNEQFF. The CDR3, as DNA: TGCGCCAGCAGCCAAGGGACTAGCGGGCAAGTTTACTACAATGAGCAGTTCTTC.

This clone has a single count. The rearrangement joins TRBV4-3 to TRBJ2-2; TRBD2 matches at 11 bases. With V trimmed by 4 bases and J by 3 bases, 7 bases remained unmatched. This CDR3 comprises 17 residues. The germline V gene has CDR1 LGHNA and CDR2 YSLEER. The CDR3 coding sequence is TGCGCCAGCAGCCCCGCCGGGACTAGCGGTTACACCGGGGAGCTGTTTTTT. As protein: CASSPAGTSGYTGELFF.

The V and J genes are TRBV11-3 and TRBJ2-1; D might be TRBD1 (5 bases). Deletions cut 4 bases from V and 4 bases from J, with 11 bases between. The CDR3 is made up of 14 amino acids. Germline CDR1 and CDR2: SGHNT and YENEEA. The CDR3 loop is CASSSNDRYNEQFF. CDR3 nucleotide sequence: TGTGCCAGCAGCTCGAATGACAGATACAATGAGCAGTTCTTC.

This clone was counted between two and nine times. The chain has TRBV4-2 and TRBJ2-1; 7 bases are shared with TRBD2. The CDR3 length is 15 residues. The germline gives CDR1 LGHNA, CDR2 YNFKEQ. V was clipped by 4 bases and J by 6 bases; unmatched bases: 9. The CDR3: CASSPRATSSNEQFF. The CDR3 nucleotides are TGTGCCAGCAGCCCGAGGGCGACTAGCTCCAATGAGCAGTTCTTC.